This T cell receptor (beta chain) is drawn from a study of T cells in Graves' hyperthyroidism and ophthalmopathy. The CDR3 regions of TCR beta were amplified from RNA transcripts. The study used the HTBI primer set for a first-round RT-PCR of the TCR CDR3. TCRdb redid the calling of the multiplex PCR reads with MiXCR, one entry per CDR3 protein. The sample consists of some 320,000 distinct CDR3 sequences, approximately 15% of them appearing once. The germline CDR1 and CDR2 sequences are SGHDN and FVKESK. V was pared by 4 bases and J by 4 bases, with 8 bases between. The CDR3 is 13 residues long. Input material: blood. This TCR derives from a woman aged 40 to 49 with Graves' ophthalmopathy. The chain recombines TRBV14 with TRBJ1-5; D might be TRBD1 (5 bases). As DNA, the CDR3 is TGTGCCAGCAGCCGGGACGCTAATCAGCCCCAGCATTTT. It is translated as CASSRDANQPQHF.